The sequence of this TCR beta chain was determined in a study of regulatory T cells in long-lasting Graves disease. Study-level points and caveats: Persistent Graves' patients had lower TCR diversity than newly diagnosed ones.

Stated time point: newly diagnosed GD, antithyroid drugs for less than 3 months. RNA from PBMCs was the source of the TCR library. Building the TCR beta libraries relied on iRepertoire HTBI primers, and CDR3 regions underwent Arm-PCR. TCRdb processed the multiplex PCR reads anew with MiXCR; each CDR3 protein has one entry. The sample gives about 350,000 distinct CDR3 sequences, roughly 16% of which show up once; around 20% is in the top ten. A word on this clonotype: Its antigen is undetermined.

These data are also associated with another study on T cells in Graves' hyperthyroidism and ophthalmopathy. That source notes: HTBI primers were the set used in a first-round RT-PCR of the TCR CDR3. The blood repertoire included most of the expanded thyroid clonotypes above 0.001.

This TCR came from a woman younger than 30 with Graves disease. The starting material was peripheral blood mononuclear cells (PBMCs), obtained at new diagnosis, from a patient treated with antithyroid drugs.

In DNA form, the CDR3 reads TGCAGCGTTGGGGGCTACAATGAGCAGTTCTTC. Encoded protein: CSVGGYNEQFF. V gene TRBV29-1 combines with J gene TRBJ2-1; D is unresolved. The CDR3 runs 11 residues. Germline lookup yields CDR1 SQVTM and CDR2 ANQGSEA. Trimming pared 4 bases from V and 3 bases from J, leaving 4 bases between.